This T cell receptor beta chain was identified in a study of blood T cell repertoires in COVID-19 (dated by TCRdb to 2020 to 2022). With respect to the entire study: Samples from collaborators originated in the United States, Italy and Spain and spanned both the acute and convalescent phases of COVID-19. The prospective study material was composed of cDNA or gDNA derived from T cells, B-cell-depleted T cells, or PBMCs. Subjects who had been exposed to COVID-19, were actively infected with it, or had recovered from it provided the deeply sampled blood TCRbeta repertoires that made up the dataset. The repertoires were released in a freely available public database intended as a resource for research on the immune response to SARS-CoV-2. Samples came from the ongoing ImmuneRACE study (first 160 participants) plus 1,254 subjects from 6 global collaborators. The sample metadata nearly always contained a de-identified subject ID, COVID-19 status, age in years and sex. Where available, HLA class I and class II types were obtained from metadata supplied by the sample provider rather than from assay-based typing.

The collaborating institutions used their own protocols to collect whole blood in K2EDTA tubes. For TCRbeta analysis, collaborators shipped samples as frozen whole blood, isolated PBMCs, or DNA extracted from either of those sample types. As regards this clone: The target of this receptor is not known. No base quality values were provided; no much bigger clone lies one nucleotide off.

The V and J ends are trimmed by 4 bases and 6 bases, leaving 7 bases between them. There are 12 amino acids in the CDR3, from cysteine to phenylalanine inclusive. The entry retains the CDR3 DNA only, 36 bases that are in frame from base 1. CDR1 and CDR2 are drawn from the germline V gene: SGHNT, YENEEA. The immunoSEQ Assay, a bias-controlled multiplex PCR, was used to amplify TCRbeta CDR3 regions from genomic DNA. On the study's bioinformatics: Within the assay, amplification of reference gene primers was used to estimate how many nucleated cells each sample contained. Sequence reads were collapsed and filtered to measure the absolute abundance of every unique TCRbeta CDR3 rearrangement. Productive Simpson clonality was computed per sample as the square root of Simpson's diversity index over productive rearrangements. Drawn from immuneACCESS, this table holds only the in-frame rearrangements with V and J called that TCRdb kept. Clones are partly lost; checked studies trace under half to an unresolved V gene and leave the rest unexplained. The DNA gave D and trimming, while V, J and clone size come from that table. In this sample the table shows over 250,000 clones, approximately 83% of which occur a single time. Together, the top ten hold approximately 10% of the sample.

What the study reported, not specific to this receptor: How much clinical and demographic metadata was included differed by source and by participant, and the metadata was provided uncurated.

The sequence was collected from a woman between 65 and 79 years old with acute or convalescent COVID-19. The V and J segments used are TRBV11-3 and TRBJ2-1; no D gene is confidently identified. Sequenced material: peripheral blood. The DNA sequence is as follows: TGTGCCAGCAGCTCACACCGCAATGAGCAGTTCTTC. Its translation is CASSSHRNEQFF.